This T cell receptor beta chain was sequenced during a study of T cell responses to AZD1222 COVID-19 vaccine. General observations from the study: Clonal diversity may have been underestimated, and the donors were mostly white British, with more females than males. Increases in Spike-specific TCR breadth and depth were seen after two AZD1222 doses. Reports indicate that nearly half of spike-specific TCRs are directed at unmutated variant regions. Spike regions recognized by vaccine-associated CD4 TCRs spanned the protein, led by 160-218 and 743-854.

The assay was immunoSEQ multiplex PCR, and TCRdb's table has in-frame clones only and misses some. Altogether about 140,000 clones are present, about 89% being singletons, with the ten largest covering 7.5% to 9.5%. Note on this clone: Its antigen remains unknown.

Trimming removed 4 bases at V and 6 bases at J, with 13 bases between. Germline V gene lookup returns CDR1 LNHDA and CDR2 SQIVND (reference sequence). This CDR3 is 13 amino acids long. The sample here was peripheral blood, taken 28 days after the second dose of the MenACWY control vaccine. The sequence came from an adult who received the MenACWY meningococcal vaccine as a control. The chain recombines TRBV19 with TRBJ2-7, with unresolved D. The chain's CDR3 is CASSTVNKAEQYF. CDR3 nucleotides: TGTGCCAGTAGTACCGTGAACAAGGCCGAGCAGTACTTC.